The 14 T cell receptor beta chains below were found in one sample sequenced in a study of blood T cell repertoires in COVID-19. Profiling relied on immunoSEQ multiplex PCR, and the TCRdb table lists in-frame clones only, not all of them. The table records almost 400,000 clones, 80% to 90% of them present only once. The sequenced material came from peripheral blood. These receptors originate from an older woman with COVID-19, enrolled during active disease.

This clone was counted only a few times. The chain employs TRBV9 and TRBJ1-2, with 11 bases lining up with TRBD1. The germline gives CDR1 SGDLS, CDR2 YYNGEE. J was trimmed by 3 bases and V by 3 bases; bases with no gene match: 4. CDR3 size: 15 residues. The CDR3 region has the DNA TGTGCCAGCAGCGGCCTGGGACAGGGGGACTATGGCTACACCTTC. This gives the protein CASSGLGQGDYGYTF.

This clone has more than one count but fewer than ten. This rearrangement joins TRBV4-2 to TRBJ1-3, with no clear D. This CDR3 spans 13 amino acids. V was clipped by 0 bases and J by 7 bases, with 7 bases between them. Looked up from germline, CDR1 is LGHNA and CDR2 is YNFKEQ. The CDR3 sequence is CASSQEIRNTIYF. The DNA of the CDR3 is TGTGCCAGCAGCCAAGAGATACGGAACACCATATATTTT.

This clone occurred once. This sequence joins TRBV10-2 and TRBJ1-1; perhaps TRBD1 as D (5 bases). This CDR3 region has 12 residues. The germline V gene encodes CDR1 WSHSY and CDR2 SAAADI. V lost 5 bases and J 4 bases, leaving 8 bases between the germline ends. In DNA, the CDR3 is TGCGCCAGCAGTTTCGGGGGCACTGAAGCTTTCTTT. This codes for CASSFGGTEAFF.

This chain joins TRBV2 and TRBJ1-2; 8 bases agree with TRBD1. The germline CDR1 and CDR2 sequences are SNHLY and FYNNEI. With V trimmed by 7 bases and J by 1 base, 14 bases remained unmatched. CDR3 length: 17 residues. The CDR3 loop is CASIPPDRGVHNYGYTF. CDR3 DNA sequence: TGTGCCAGCATTCCACCCGACAGGGGCGTTCATAACTATGGCTACACCTTC.

This sequence joins TRBV5-1 and TRBJ1-1; a weak D match, TRBD1 (5 bases). The CDR3 has 14 amino acids. The V and J ends lost 1 base and 4 bases respectively, with 11 bases between them. From germline, CDR1 is SGHRS and CDR2 YFSETQ. CDR3 coding DNA: TGCGCCAGCAGCTTGCGGGGGGAAGGCACTGAAGCTTTCTTT. Its protein product is CASSLRGEGTEAFF.

The chain is built from TRBV7-9 and TRBJ1-5; 8 bases match TRBD1. V was pared by 0 bases and J by 5 bases, with 6 bases of the junction left unmatched. This CDR3 contains 16 residues. Germline CDR1 is SEHNR and CDR2 is FQNEAQ (reference sequence). The CDR3 DNA is TGTGCCAGCAGCTTAGCCCCCGGGACAGGCGATCAGCCCCAGCATTTT. Translated: CASSLAPGTGDQPQHF.

The rearrangement uses TRBV7-9 and TRBJ1-1; D remains unclear. CDR1 is SEHNR and CDR2 is FQNEAQ in the germline V gene (reference sequence). Trimming took 5 bases from V and 6 from J, leaving 16 bases between them. The CDR3 is 14 residues long. The CDR3 DNA reads TGTGCCAGCAGCCTGGTCCCGCGTGCGGCTGAAGCTTTCTTT. Translating gives CASSLVPRAAEAFF.

V and J are TRBV5-1 and TRBJ1-6, with 8 bases lining up with TRBD1. The CDR3 spans 15 residues. Germline-derived CDR1 and CDR2 are SGHRS and YFSETQ. V lost 4 bases, J lost 6 bases, and 6 bases stayed unmatched. CDR3 in DNA: TGCGCCAGCAGCCCATTAGGACAGGGTAATTCACCCCTCCACTTT. Protein product: CASSPLGQGNSPLHF.

The chain combines TRBV5-5 with TRBJ2-7; tentatively, D is TRBD2 (6 bases). There are 15 residues in the CDR3. V was trimmed by 1 base and J by 2 bases, leaving 13 bases between them. CDR1 SGHKS and CDR2 YYEKEE come from the germline V gene (reference sequence). CDR3 in amino acids: CASSLTPGLTYEQYF. The CDR3, as DNA: TGTGCCAGCAGCTTGACTCCGGGACTGACCTACGAGCAGTACTTC. The full variable domain, its missing parts supplied by reference TRBV5-5 and TRBJ2-7, is DAGVTQSPTHLIKTRGQQVTLRCSPISGHKSVSWYQQVLGQGPQFIFQYYEKEERGRGNFPDRFSARQFPNYSSELNVNALLLGDSALYLCASSLTPGLTYEQYFGPGTRLTVT.

J is TRBJ1-1 and V is TRBV19, with a possible D match to TRBD1 (6 bases). Trimming left V 10 bases short and J 2 bases short, with 17 bases between. This CDR3 region has 14 residues. The germline CDR1 and CDR2 sequences are LNHDA and SQIVND (reference sequence). The CDR3 region has the DNA TGTGCCACCCGGCTCCAGGGGTCCAACACTGAAGCTTTCTTT. Translation: CATRLQGSNTEAFF.

The rearrangement uses TRBV12-5 and TRBJ2-7, with D possibly matching TRBD1 (5 bases). The CDR3 consists of 14 residues. Germline loops: CDR1 LGHNT, CDR2 FRNRAP. V lost 0 bases and J 1 base, leaving 7 bases between the germline ends. CDR3 nucleotides: TGTGCTAGTGGTTTGGTACCAGGGTCCTACGAGCAGTACTTC. Its protein product is CASGLVPGSYEQYF.

This chain links TRBV5-1 with TRBJ2-2; D remains ambiguous. CDR3 length equals 13 residues. Trimming left V 4 bases short and J 4 bases short, with 8 bases between. Germline CDR1 and CDR2: SGHRS and YFSETQ. CDR3 sequence (DNA): TGCGCCAGCAGCCGTGAGCTCACCGGGGAGCTGTTTTTT. Residues: CASSRELTGELFF.

This chain joins TRBV28 and TRBJ1-2; D is perhaps TRBD1 (6 bases). The CDR3 is 13 residues long. V gave up 10 bases and J gave up 2 bases, with 14 bases separating them. Germline CDR1 is MDHEN and CDR2 is SYDVKM. The CDR3 loop is CAIRTEANYGYTF. CDR3 bases: TGTGCCATCCGGACAGAAGCCAACTATGGCTACACCTTC.

This clone was seen once. The rearrangement uses TRBV4-1 and TRBJ2-5; 9 nucleotides align to TRBD2. Germline V lookup: CDR1 MGHRA, CDR2 YSYEKL. Unmatched junction bases numbered 2, after V lost 1 base and J lost 2 bases. This CDR3 spans 15 amino acids. The CDR3 DNA sequence: TGCGCCAGCAGCCAAGGGACTAGCGCACAAGAGACCCAGTACTTC. Protein sequence: CASSQGTSAQETQYF.